These 27 T cell receptor beta chains originate from one sample sequenced in a study of blood T cell repertoires in COVID-19. Data came from immunoSEQ multiplex PCR; TCRdb stores just in-frame clones and leaves some out. This table holds 25,000 to 30,000 clones, roughly 87% found once. Specimen: peripheral blood. The origin of the receptors is a man over 45 with active COVID-19.

The chain has TRBV28 and TRBJ2-5, with D maybe TRBD1 (6 bases). V was cut by 1 base and J by 1 base, with 16 bases left in between. CDR1 and CDR2 from the germline V gene are MDHEN and SYDVKM. The CDR3 covers 17 residues. CDR3 residues: CASSLSQDSFFQETQYF. The DNA for the CDR3 is TGTGCCAGCAGTTTATCCCAGGACAGTTTTTTCCAAGAGACCCAGTACTTC.

A remark on this clone: The sample carries other DNA sequences with the same CDR3. The chain couples TRBV27 to TRBJ1-1, with no clear D. V lost 3 bases to trimming and J lost 1 base, with 9 bases between them. The CDR3 has 14 amino acids. Germline assignment: CDR1 MNHEY and CDR2 SMNVEV (reference sequence). CDR3 loop: CASSFEGANTEAFF. The CDR3 DNA is TGTGCCAGCAGTTTCGAGGGAGCGAACACTGAAGCTTTCTTT.

The chain joins TRBV13 to TRBJ2-7; 7 bases align to TRBD2. There are 15 residues in the CDR3. With 5 bases clipped from V and 0 bases from J, the junction kept 7 bases outside the gene matches. CDR1 is PRHDT and CDR2 is FYEKMQ in the germline V gene (reference sequence). The CDR3 spells CASSGEGPTSYEQYF. The CDR3 nucleotides are TGTGCCAGCAGCGGGGAGGGCCCGACCTCCTACGAGCAGTACTTC.

V and J are TRBV19 and TRBJ1-2; possibly TRBD1 for D (6 bases). The CDR3 totals 16 residues. V lost 3 bases and J lost 2, with 16 bases in between. The germline V gene has CDR1 LNHDA and CDR2 SQIVND (reference sequence). CDR3 amino acids: CASSMGIRGGNYGYTF. The CDR3 DNA reads TGTGCCAGTAGTATGGGTATTAGGGGGGGAAACTATGGCTACACCTTC.

With respect to this clone: The junction differs from germline at one of its ends, possibly a read error. The chain recombines TRBV3-1 (or the pseudogene TRBV3-2) with TRBJ2-1; 10 bases agree with TRBD1. The CDR3 contains 15 residues. Germline V CDR1 and CDR2: LGHDT, YNNKEL (reference sequence). The CDR3 spells CASSQAGTGDNEQFF. The CDR3 bases are TGTGCCAGCAGCCAAGCCGGGACAGGGGACAATGAGCAATTCTTC.

The V call is TRBV7-9, the J call TRBJ2-1; D gene unclear. The CDR3 sequence is 14 residues long. Trimming took off 8 bases at V and 0 bases at J, with 11 bases between the two ends. Germline CDR1 is SEHNR and CDR2 is FQNEAQ (reference sequence). CDR3 residues: CASRLKSSYNEQFF. In DNA form, the CDR3 reads TGTGCCAGCCGCCTTAAGAGCTCCTACAATGAGCAGTTCTTC. The complete variable domain, with remaining parts taken from reference TRBV7-9 and TRBJ2-1, reads DTGVSQNPRHKITKRGQNVTFRCDPISEHNRLYWYRQTLGQGPEFLTYFQNEAQLEKSRLLSDRFSAERPKGSFSTLEIQRTEQGDSAMYLCASRLKSSYNEQFFGPGTRLTVL.

The rearrangement links TRBV5-1 to TRBJ2-3; D possibly corresponds to TRBD2 (6 bases). The CDR3 contains 17 residues. Looked up from germline, CDR1 is SGHRS and CDR2 is YFSETQ. Trimming left V 4 bases short and J 3 bases short, with 21 bases between. The CDR3 sequence: CASSRGTPPRLTDTQYF. In nucleotides, the CDR3 is TGCGCCAGCAGCCGCGGGACTCCCCCGCGGTTGACAGATACGCAGTATTTT.

A few counts support this clone. The chain links TRBV15 to TRBJ1-1; D might be TRBD1 (6 bases). Per the germline V gene, CDR1 is LNHNV and CDR2 is YYDKDF (reference sequence). Trimming cost V 0 bases and J 4 bases, with 12 bases left between them. The length of the CDR3 is 15 residues. In DNA, the CDR3 is TGTGCCACCAGCAGAGATGGCAGGGGATCCACTGAAGCTTTCTTT. Residues: CATSRDGRGSTEAFF.

The gene calls are TRBV6-2 or TRBV6-3 and TRBJ2-1; TRBD2 agrees at 16 bases. The CDR3 is 17 amino acids. Germline CDR1 is MNHEY and CDR2 is SVGEGT. The trim removed 2 bases at V and 5 bases at J, leaving 3 bases unmatched. This chain's CDR3 is CASSYGGTSGRDNEQFF. The CDR3 DNA sequence: TGTGCCAGCAGTTACGGCGGGACTAGCGGGAGGGACAATGAGCAGTTCTTC.

The chain carries TRBV5-4 and TRBJ1-5; D gene unclear. With 0 bases removed from V and 4 bases from J, the gap between germline ends came to 11 bases. Germline V lookup: CDR1 SGHNT, CDR2 YYREEE (reference sequence). This CDR3 is 15 amino acids long. DNA of the CDR3: TGTGCCAGCAGCTTGGGACAAAGGAAAAATCAGCCCCAGCATTTT. Its translation is CASSLGQRKNQPQHF.

The rearrangement joins TRBV11-2 to TRBJ1-2; 9 bases line up with TRBD1. Germline V gene lookup returns CDR1 SGHAT and CDR2 FQNNGV. Losses at the gene ends were 3 bases for V and 6 bases for J; bases not matched to a gene: 5. The CDR3 has 14 amino acids. The CDR3 loop reads CASSFDRGDDGYTF. The CDR3 nucleotides read TGTGCCAGCAGCTTCGACAGGGGGGATGATGGCTACACCTTC.

This clone showed up just a few times. The J gene is TRBJ1-5, the V gene TRBV27, with TRBD1 as a possible D gene (6 bases). CDR3 length equals 14 residues. Deletions cut 3 bases from V and 3 bases from J, with 9 bases between. Germline CDR1 reads MNHEY; CDR2 reads SMNVEV (reference sequence). DNA of the CDR3: TGTGCCAGCAGTTTCCGACAGGACAATCAGCCCCAGCATTTT. As protein: CASSFRQDNQPQHF.

The rearrangement joins TRBV5-4 to TRBJ2-1, with 9 bases identical to TRBD1. CDR1 SGHNT and CDR2 YYREEE come from the germline V gene (reference sequence). There are 16 residues in the CDR3. J gave up 4 bases and V 4 bases, and 9 bases lay outside the gene matches. For the CDR3, the DNA is TGTGCCAGCAGCCCTACCGGGACAGGGATATACAATGAGCAGTTCTTC. Protein: CASSPTGTGIYNEQFF.

V and J are TRBV9 and TRBJ1-4; D may be TRBD1 (5 bases). Germline V gene lookup returns CDR1 SGDLS and CDR2 YYNGEE. V was cut by 4 bases and J by 3 bases, with 13 bases left in between. CDR3 length: 15 residues. CDR3 loop: CASSLAGLANEKLFF. For the CDR3, the DNA is TGTGCCAGCAGCCTTGCAGGGTTGGCTAATGAAAAACTGTTTTTT.

The chain joins TRBV11-3 to TRBJ2-1, with 8 bases lining up with TRBD2. V lost 5 bases and J lost 4; bases outside the gene matches: 10. This CDR3 spans 16 amino acids. The germline V gene encodes CDR1 SGHNT and CDR2 YENEEA. CDR3 DNA sequence: TGTGCCAGCAGCCCCCGGGGTAGCGGGGTATACAATGAGCAGTTCTTC. Translation gives CASSPRGSGVYNEQFF.

The chain carries TRBV19 and TRBJ1-6; the D gene is possibly TRBD1 (6 bases). Germline V CDR1 and CDR2: LNHDA, SQIVND (reference sequence). The germline V and J ends were trimmed by 5 bases and 7 bases, with 9 bases remaining between them. This CDR3 region has 13 residues. The CDR3 DNA follows: TGTGCCAGTAGTGTCGGACAGAATTCACCCCTCCACTTT. Its translation is CASSVGQNSPLHF.

The chain is built from TRBV28 and TRBJ1-2, with D tentatively TRBD1 (6 bases). The CDR3 consists of 13 residues. Germline CDR1 reads MDHEN; CDR2 reads SYDVKM. Trimming cost V 8 bases and J 0 bases, with 10 bases left between them. CDR3 sequence (DNA): TGTGCCAGCCGTTGGGGGCCTAACTATGGCTACACCTTC. This encodes CASRWGPNYGYTF.

The chain employs TRBV7-3 and TRBJ2-3; TRBD2 matches 11 bases. The CDR3 runs to 15 residues. The germline V gene encodes CDR1 SGHTA and CDR2 FQGTGA. V shed 3 bases, J shed 1 base, and the junction held 0 bases outside the gene matches. The CDR3 is CASSFSGGGTDTQYF. CDR3 coding DNA: TGTGCCAGCAGCTTTAGCGGGGGGGGCACAGATACGCAGTATTTT.

V and J are TRBV6-4 and TRBJ2-1, with 7 bases aligning to TRBD1. Losses at the gene ends were 5 bases for V and 2 bases for J; bases not matched to a gene: 6. The germline CDR1 and CDR2 sequences are MRHNA and SNTAGT. The CDR3 contains 15 residues. The CDR3 reads CASSLRDSAYNEQFF. CDR3 DNA sequence: TGTGCCAGCAGTCTCCGGGACAGTGCCTACAATGAGCAGTTCTTC.

V usage is TRBV7-9 and J usage is TRBJ2-1; no clear D. The germline V gene has CDR1 SEHNR and CDR2 FQNEAQ (reference sequence). Trimming took 2 bases from V and 4 from J, leaving 3 bases between them. This CDR3 spans 12 amino acids. The CDR3 loop reads CASSLSYNEQFF. The CDR3 DNA is TGTGCCAGCAGCTTATCTTACAATGAGCAGTTCTTC.

The genes are TRBV19 and TRBJ1-2, with D perhaps matching TRBD1 (6 bases). V was trimmed by 3 bases and J by 3 bases, leaving 8 bases between them. This CDR3 is built from 13 residues. CDR1 LNHDA and CDR2 SQIVND come from the germline V gene (reference sequence). The CDR3 DNA is TGTGCCAGTAGTATCGGGGGGCACTATGGCTACACCTTC. Protein sequence: CASSIGGHYGYTF.

This clone was seen only once. The chain joins TRBV7-2 to TRBJ2-5, with 7 bases matching TRBD2. Germline V gene lookup returns CDR1 SGHTA and CDR2 FQGNSA. The V segment lost 5 bases and the J segment 1 base; nucleotides outside the gene matches: 7. The CDR3 covers 15 residues. The DNA of the CDR3 is TGTGCCAGCAGCCCAATGGGGGGGAGCCAAGAGACCCAGTACTTC. Its protein is CASSPMGGSQETQYF.

The V call is TRBV24-1, the J call TRBJ2-1, with 9 positions matching TRBD2. The CDR3 totals 17 residues. The ends lost 5 bases at V and 9 bases at J; junction bases unmatched: 16. Germline CDR1 KGHDR, CDR2 SFDVKD. For the CDR3, the DNA is TGTGCCACCAGTGGCCCTACTGGCGGGAGGGCCCAGGGTGAGCAGTTCTTC. Its translation: CATSGPTGGRAQGEQFF.

V and J are TRBV11-2 and TRBJ2-5, with D perhaps matching TRBD1 (6 bases). CDR3 length: 15 residues. Trimming removed 0 bases from V and 1 base from J, with 9 bases in between. The germline gives CDR1 SGHAT, CDR2 FQNNGV. In DNA form, the CDR3 reads TGTGCCAGCAGCTTAGACGGACAGCGCCAAGAGACCCAGTACTTC. Residues: CASSLDGQRQETQYF.

This clone was seen once. J is TRBJ2-3 and V is TRBV9; D is undetermined. With 6 bases removed from V and 9 bases from J, the gap between germline ends came to 17 bases. Germline assignment: CDR1 SGDLS and CDR2 YYNGEE. CDR3 size: 13 residues. The CDR3 DNA reads TGTGCCAGCAACCCAGGTGTGAGTACGACGCAGTATTTT. Encoded protein: CASNPGVSTTQYF. The complete variable domain, with remaining parts taken from reference TRBV9 and TRBJ2-3, reads DSGVTQTPKHLITATGQRVTLRCSPRSGDLSVYWYQQSLDQGLQFLIQYYNGEERAKGNILERFSAQQFPDLHSELNLSSLELGDSALYFCASNPGVSTTQYFGPGTRLTVL.

This clone occurred a few times. The chain links TRBV28 to TRBJ2-4; 12 nucleotides align to TRBD1. V lost 6 bases to trimming and J lost 1 base; unmatched junction nucleotides: 10. The CDR3 is 18 amino acids. CDR1 is MDHEN, CDR2 SYDVKM, per germline. The CDR3 DNA reads as TGTGCCAGCAGCCCGACCGGGACAGGGGGCTCGGCCAAAAACATTCAGTACTTC. Residues: CASSPTGTGGSAKNIQYF.

The chain joins TRBV12-3 or TRBV12-4 to TRBJ2-3, with D possibly matching TRBD2 (7 bases). The CDR3 spans 13 residues. V was clipped by 9 bases and J by 4 bases, with 14 bases between them. The CDR3 spells CARGGQGSDTQYF. For the CDR3, the DNA is TGTGCCAGGGGGGGGCAGGGGTCAGATACGCAGTATTTT.